One and the same sample provided the 29 T cell receptor beta chains below, sequenced in a study of cytomegalovirus exposure and HLA in healthy donors. Sequenced by immunoSEQ multiplex PCR; TCRdb stores in-frame clones only, minus some. The sample shows 130,000 or so clones, roughly 90% of them seen only once. The sequencing input was PBMCs. The receptors here all came from a woman younger than 30 in good health and CMV-seronegative.

The chain uses TRBV5-1 and TRBJ2-1, with 12 bases lining up with TRBD2. CDR1 is SGHRS, CDR2 YFSETQ, per germline. V trimming: 3 bases; J trimming: 7 bases; junction bases outside the gene matches: 5. The CDR3 length is 15 residues. DNA of the CDR3: TGCGCCAGCAGCTCTAGCGGGGGGGCTGCTAATGAGCAGTTCTTC. Translated, it gives CASSSSGGAANEQFF.

The chain links TRBV4-1 to TRBJ1-2; D remains ambiguous. Germline loops: CDR1 MGHRA, CDR2 YSYEKL. The CDR3 totals 14 residues. The V end lost 1 base, the J end lost 4 bases, and 10 bases lay between the germline ends. CDR3 in amino acids: CASSQGTEIYGYTF. The CDR3, as DNA: TGCGCCAGCAGCCAAGGTACAGAAATCTATGGCTACACCTTC.

The chain links TRBV6-5 to TRBJ1-1; 8 bases match TRBD1. The CDR3 has 15 amino acids. Germline loops: CDR1 MNHEY, CDR2 SVGAGI. The V segment lost 2 bases and the J segment 5 bases; nucleotides outside the gene matches: 7. CDR3 in amino acids: CASSYGGTGGTEAFF. CDR3 DNA sequence: TGTGCCAGCAGTTACGGGGGGACAGGCGGTACTGAAGCTTTCTTT.

The chain combines TRBV9 with TRBJ1-1; D is unresolved. The germline gives CDR1 SGDLS, CDR2 YYNGEE. The CDR3 spans 12 residues. Trimming took off 2 bases at V and 6 bases at J, with 8 bases between the two ends. The CDR3: CASSVQEAEAFF. CDR3 nucleotide sequence: TGTGCCAGCAGCGTTCAGGAAGCTGAAGCTTTCTTT.

This clone was seen just once. This chain connects TRBV27 to TRBJ2-7; 8 bases match TRBD2. CDR3 length: 15 amino acids. Losses at the gene ends were 5 bases for V and 1 base for J; bases not matched to a gene: 7. Germline values: CDR1 MNHEY, CDR2 SMNVEV (reference sequence). CDR3 in amino acids: CASSGSGTRSYEQYF. The CDR3 DNA reads TGTGCCAGCAGTGGATCCGGGACTAGGTCCTACGAGCAGTACTTC.

The rearrangement links TRBV2 to TRBJ2-7, with 7 bases matching TRBD1. The CDR3 spans 15 residues. Trimming cost V 6 bases and J 6 bases; bases outside gene matches: 14. Germline loops: CDR1 SNHLY, CDR2 FYNNEI. The CDR3 DNA sequence: TGTGCCAGCAGGCAGGGCCAGGGGGTATGGAGCGAGCAGTACTTC. Encoded protein: CASRQGQGVWSEQYF. Looking up the rest from reference TRBV2 and TRBJ2-7 gives the full variable domain: EPEVTQTPSHQVTQMGQEVILRCVPISNHLYFYWYRQILGQKVEFLVSFYNNEISEKSEIFDDQFSVERPDGSNFTLKIRSTKLEDSAMYFCASRQGQGVWSEQYFGPGTRLTVT.

The gene calls are TRBV2 and TRBJ2-4, with 8 bases lining up with TRBD2. The CDR3 extends over 13 amino acids. The V and J ends lost 4 bases and 7 bases, in that order; junction bases with no gene match: 3. Germline CDR1 reads SNHLY; CDR2 reads FYNNEI. The CDR3 region is CASSVLAENIQYF. DNA of the CDR3: TGTGCCAGCAGTGTACTAGCGGAGAACATTCAGTACTTC.

The chain joins TRBV5-1 to TRBJ1-2; tentative D call: TRBD1 (6 bases). CDR1 is SGHRS, CDR2 YFSETQ, per germline. The CDR3 is 16 amino acids. Trimming took off 9 bases at V and 4 bases at J, with 25 bases between the two ends. This chain's CDR3 is CATRPGMDRPFYGYTF. The CDR3 coding sequence is TGCGCCACTCGGCCCGGAATGGACAGACCCTTCTATGGCTACACCTTC.

This chain uses TRBV19 with TRBJ2-7; D gene ambiguous. This CDR3 spans 12 amino acids. Trimming took off 8 bases at V and 4 bases at J, with 12 bases between the two ends. Germline values: CDR1 LNHDA, CDR2 SQIVND (reference sequence). CDR3 nucleotides: TGTGCCAGTCGGAGTTCCGGGTACGAGCAGTACTTC. Protein sequence: CASRSSGYEQYF.

The J gene is TRBJ1-4, the V gene TRBV7-9; weak D call: TRBD1 (6 bases). Germline lookup yields CDR1 SEHNR and CDR2 FQNEAQ (reference sequence). The CDR3 is 15 residues long. Trimming removed 4 bases from V and 0 bases from J, with 9 bases in between. The CDR3 sequence: CASSSRQATNEKLFF. The CDR3, as DNA: TGTGCCAGCAGCTCTAGACAGGCAACTAATGAAAAACTGTTTTTT.

The chain is built from TRBV30 and TRBJ2-3, with 9 positions matching TRBD1. Looked up from germline, CDR1 is GTSNPN and CDR2 is SVGIG (reference sequence). CDR3 length equals 14 residues. Losses at the gene ends were 5 bases for V and 2 bases for J; bases not matched to a gene: 5. For the CDR3, the DNA is TGTGCCTGGTCGGGACAGGGAAACACAGATACGCAGTATTTT. This gives the protein CAWSGQGNTDTQYF. Combining the CDR3 with reference TRBV30 and TRBJ2-3 gives the whole variable domain SQTIHQWPATLVQPVGSPLSLECTVEGTSNPNLYWYRQAAGRGLQLLFYSVGIGQISSEVPQNLSASRPQDRQFILSSKKLLLSDSGFYLCAWSGQGNTDTQYFGPGTRLTVL.

The J gene is TRBJ1-4, the V gene TRBV28; tentative D call: TRBD1 (6 bases). The CDR3 consists of 15 residues. Trimming left V 5 bases short and J 8 bases short, with 18 bases between. Germline V gene data show CDR1 as MDHEN and CDR2 as SYDVKM. The CDR3: CASSVGGGGKEKLFF. For the CDR3, the DNA is TGTGCCAGCAGTGTAGGGGGAGGGGGTAAGGAAAAACTGTTTTTT.

The chain carries TRBV7-7 and TRBJ2-5, with 8 bases matching TRBD2. Germline CDR1 SSHAT, CDR2 FNYEAQ (reference sequence). After removal of 5 bases from V and 1 base from J, the junction contained 6 bases not matched to a gene. The CDR3 has 15 residues. In nucleotides, the CDR3 is TGTGCCAGCAGCGAACGACTAGCGCCCCAAGAGACCCAGTACTTC. Its protein product is CASSERLAPQETQYF. Filled out from reference TRBV7-7 and TRBJ2-5, the complete variable domain reads GAGVSQSPRYKVTKRGQDVTLRCDPISSHATLYWYQQALGQGPEFLTYFNYEAQPDKSGLPSDRFSAERPEGSISTLTIQRTEQRDSAMYRCASSERLAPQETQYFGPGTRLLVL.

The genes are TRBV7-6 and TRBJ1-1; TRBD1 agrees at 10 bases. The CDR3 runs to 17 residues. Germline trimming cut 4 bases from V and 3 bases from J; bases unmatched to any gene: 11. CDR1 and CDR2 (germline): SGHVS, FNYEAQ. The CDR3 bases are TGTGCCAGCAGCTCTCGACAGGGGGCTAAAGCGGACACTGAAGCTTTCTTT. Residues: CASSSRQGAKADTEAFF.

This clone was seen a handful of times. This chain uses TRBV30 with TRBJ1-2; D call uncertain. The length of the CDR3 is 15 residues. CDR1 is GTSNPN and CDR2 is SVGIG in the germline V gene (reference sequence). Trimming stripped 1 base from V and 5 bases from J, with 17 bases between. The CDR3 DNA follows: TGTGCCTGGAGTGGCCGGATCCGGTCCGGGTATGGCTACACCTTC. Translating gives CAWSGRIRSGYGYTF.

This clone was counted a few times. V and J are TRBV6-5 and TRBJ1-2; 8 nucleotides agree with TRBD1. Germline V lookup: CDR1 MNHEY, CDR2 SVGAGI. The trim removed 4 bases at V and 7 bases at J, leaving 5 bases unmatched. This CDR3 has 13 amino acids. The CDR3 loop is CASSLTGAGGYTF. CDR3 in DNA: TGTGCCAGCAGTTTGACAGGGGCAGGTGGCTACACCTTC.

The chain has TRBV4-1 and TRBJ1-6; D may be TRBD1 (5 bases). CDR1 is MGHRA and CDR2 is YSYEKL in the germline V gene. V gave up 4 bases and J gave up 4 bases, with 11 bases separating them. The CDR3 has 15 residues. CDR3 DNA sequence: TGCGCCAGCAGCCCGGGGGGGGGTTATAATTCACCCCTCCACTTT. Translated, it gives CASSPGGGYNSPLHF.

The DNA of the CDR3 is TGTGCCAGCAGCCTCCTAGAAGTGAGGGATAATTCACCCCTCCACTTT. Translating it yields CASSLLEVRDNSPLHF. The V gene is TRBV7-8, the J gene TRBJ1-6; no clear D gene. Germline V gene sequence: CDR1 SGHVS, CDR2 FQNEAQ. The CDR3 loop spans 16 amino acids. V shed 5 bases and J shed 5 bases, with 16 bases lying between them.

This sequence joins TRBV27 and TRBJ2-7; 12 bases are a match to TRBD2. Germline V lookup: CDR1 MNHEY, CDR2 SMNVEV (reference sequence). This CDR3 is 17 amino acids long. V gave up 5 bases and J gave up 0 bases; unmatched junction bases: 8. CDR3 amino acids: CASSIGLAGGSSYEQYF. CDR3 DNA sequence: TGTGCCAGCAGTATCGGGCTAGCGGGAGGGAGCTCCTACGAGCAGTACTTC.

The chain joins TRBV28 to TRBJ1-2, with D maybe TRBD1 (5 bases). The CDR3 runs to 16 residues. Trimming shortened V by 1 base and J by 9 bases, and 21 bases separated the two germline ends. Looked up from germline, CDR1 is MDHEN and CDR2 is SYDVKM. The CDR3 DNA reads as TGTGCCAGCAGTTTATCGACTGGCACCGGGGGAAGGAGCTACACCTTC. The encoded protein is CASSLSTGTGGRSYTF.

The rearrangement uses TRBV6-4 and TRBJ2-2, with 7 nucleotides matching TRBD2. This CDR3 contains 16 residues. The trim removed 3 bases at V and 2 bases at J, leaving 6 bases unmatched. The germline gives CDR1 MRHNA, CDR2 SNTAGT. The DNA of the CDR3 is TGTGCCAGCAGTGAATTCGCTAGCGGAAACACCGGGGAGCTGTTTTTT. Protein: CASSEFASGNTGELFF.

The CDR3 protein is CASSQGTSGDSYEQYF. As DNA, the CDR3 is TGCGCCAGCAGCCAAGGGACTAGCGGGGACTCCTACGAGCAGTACTTC. The J gene is TRBJ2-7, the V gene TRBV4-1; TRBD2 agrees at 12 bases. The CDR3 has 16 amino acids. V trimming: 1 base; J trimming: 0 bases; junction bases outside the gene matches: 1. Germline CDR1 MGHRA, CDR2 YSYEKL.

The chain carries TRBV4-2 and TRBJ2-1; 9 bases map to TRBD2. With 1 base clipped from V and 1 base from J, the junction kept 2 bases outside the gene matches. There are 16 residues in the CDR3. From germline, CDR1 is LGHNA and CDR2 YNFKEQ. CDR3 sequence (DNA): TGTGCCAGCAGCCAAGGAGCGGGAGGATCCTACAATGAGCAGTTCTTC. Translated, it gives CASSQGAGGSYNEQFF.

V is TRBV28 and J is TRBJ2-7; 8 bases are a match to TRBD1. The germline gives CDR1 MDHEN, CDR2 SYDVKM. CDR3 length equals 14 residues. Trimming at V came to 7 bases and at J to 7 bases, leaving 12 bases not matched to a gene. CDR3 sequence (DNA): TGTGCCAGCACCCCTCTCCAGGGGGCGGGTGAGCAGTACTTC. This encodes CASTPLQGAGEQYF.

The gene calls are TRBV5-1 and TRBJ2-7; the match to TRBD1 covers 9 bases. V trimming: 0 bases; J trimming: 3 bases; junction bases outside the gene matches: 10. The CDR3 totals 17 residues. Germline CDR1 and CDR2: SGHRS and YFSETQ. The CDR3 region has the DNA TGCGCCAGCAGCTTGGGGGCCCCGGGACAGGGTTACTACGAGCAGTACTTC. Protein sequence: CASSLGAPGQGYYEQYF.

This clone was found once. Different DNA sequences within this sample yield the same CDR3. V usage is TRBV9 and J usage is TRBJ2-3; D perhaps matches TRBD2 (6 bases). The CDR3 totals 14 residues. The germline V and J ends were trimmed by 0 bases and 2 bases, with 7 bases remaining between them. Germline V lookup: CDR1 SGDLS, CDR2 YYNGEE. CDR3 sequence (DNA): TGTGCCAGCAGCGTAGCGGGAGTCACAGATACGCAGTATTTT. It codes for CASSVAGVTDTQYF.

The chain couples TRBV5-1 to TRBJ2-3; 9 positions agree with TRBD1. Trimming removed 1 base from V and 4 bases from J; junction bases left unmatched: 4. CDR3 length equals 15 residues. Germline CDR1 is SGHRS and CDR2 is YFSETQ. The CDR3 nucleotides read TGCGCCAGCAGCTTGACAGGGGGCGAGGCAGATACGCAGTATTTT. Protein product: CASSLTGGEADTQYF.

The rearrangement links TRBV27 to TRBJ1-6; D is ambiguous. The CDR3 has 14 residues. From germline, CDR1 is MNHEY and CDR2 SMNVEV (reference sequence). Trimming stripped 5 bases from V and 0 bases from J, with 5 bases between. CDR3 sequence reads: CASSRSSYNSPLHF. DNA of the CDR3: TGTGCCAGCAGTAGGAGCTCCTATAATTCACCCCTCCACTTT.

Here the CDR3 reads CAWSGGPTDTQYF. CDR3 DNA: TGTGCCTGGAGTGGAGGGCCCACAGATACGCAGTATTTT. The chain links TRBV30 to TRBJ2-3, with D possibly being TRBD2 (5 bases). CDR1 and CDR2 (germline): GTSNPN, SVGIG (reference sequence). V dropped 1 base and J dropped 2 bases, with 7 bases sitting between them. CDR3 length: 13 amino acids.